This passage covers 9 T cell receptor beta chains from one sample sequenced in a study of T-cell memory formation after mild COVID-19 (dated by TCRdb to about 2021). Library preparation was by 5' RACE. Sequencing was carried out with an Illumina NovaSeq 6000. TCRdb took the public reads, trimmed them with fastp at Q25, ran MiXCR for clone calling and kept in-frame beta chains. Duplicate CDR3 protein sequences are folded into a single record with the most common DNA and genes. For this sample the table gives approximately 300,000 distinct CDR3 sequences, of which around 19% were detected only once. The top ten constitute roughly 21% of the sample. Specimen: PBMCs or a T cell subset sorted from them (not recorded which). These receptors originate from a man younger than 30 who had mild COVID-19 (a few samples of this study predate the infection). The sample titles of this study are shuffled in the database, so cell type and time point are left out; the donor was told from shared clones.

The rearrangement links TRBV5-1 to TRBJ2-1, with D perhaps matching TRBD1 (6 bases). The CDR3 runs 17 residues. The germline gives CDR1 SGHRS, CDR2 YFSETQ. V was cut by 2 bases and J by 0 bases, with 15 bases left in between. The CDR3 sequence: CASSFAKTGNSYNEQFF. The CDR3 DNA follows: TGCGCCAGCAGCTTCGCAAAAACAGGGAACTCCTACAATGAGCAGTTCTTC.

The V gene is TRBV5-1, the J gene TRBJ2-2, with 8 bases aligning to TRBD2. The J segment lost 3 bases and the V segment lost 4 bases, leaving 8 bases of the junction unmatched. Germline V gives CDR1 SGHRS, CDR2 YFSETQ. The CDR3 has 16 residues. CDR3 nucleotides: TGCGCCAGCAGCCCCGGGACTAGGGAGGACACCGGGGAGCTGTTTTTT. It codes for CASSPGTREDTGELFF.

V is TRBV19 and J is TRBJ2-1; TRBD2 matches 14 bases. V was clipped by 5 bases and J by 9 bases; unmatched bases: 6. The CDR3 is 15 amino acids. Germline CDR1 reads LNHDA; CDR2 reads SQIVND (reference sequence). The DNA for the CDR3 is TGTGCCAGTAGTTGGGGGACTAGCGGGGGCGGTGAGCAGTTCTTC. Translation gives CASSWGTSGGGEQFF.

This clonotype was seen more than once but under ten times. The chain employs TRBV7-8 and TRBJ1-1; D possibly corresponds to TRBD1 (6 bases). V dropped 4 bases and J dropped 3 bases, with 15 bases sitting between them. Germline assignment: CDR1 SGHVS and CDR2 FQNEAQ. The CDR3 is made up of 15 amino acids. CDR3 DNA: TGTGCCAGCAGCTACGAAGGGGGTTTAGACACTGAAGCTTTCTTT. Protein product: CASSYEGGLDTEAFF.

This clonotype has just a few counts. The chain carries TRBV6-5 and TRBJ1-1; D unresolved. Trimming removed 0 bases at V and 4 bases at J, with 9 bases between. The CDR3 is 14 residues long. Looked up from germline, CDR1 is MNHEY and CDR2 is SVGAGI. CDR3 sequence: CASSYSRGATEAFF. In DNA form, the CDR3 reads TGTGCCAGCAGTTACTCGAGAGGTGCCACTGAAGCTTTCTTT.

This clonotype was seen a few times. V gene TRBV6-2 or TRBV6-3 combines with J gene TRBJ2-2; 8 bases line up with TRBD2. The CDR3 loop spans 14 amino acids. J was trimmed by 3 bases and V by 11 bases; bases with no gene match: 8. The germline CDR1 and CDR2 sequences are MNHEY and SVGEGT. The CDR3 DNA reads as TGTGCCTACGGGGGGGACTTGCACACCGGGGAGCTGTTTTTT. As protein: CAYGGDLHTGELFF.

This clonotype has more than one count but fewer than ten. The V call is TRBV30, the J call TRBJ2-7, with D maybe TRBD1 (6 bases). V shed 2 bases and J shed 2 bases, with 10 bases lying between them. The CDR3 runs 13 residues. Germline CDR1 reads GTSNPN; CDR2 reads SVGIG (reference sequence). The CDR3 DNA sequence: TGTGCCTGGAGTAAAGGGACACCCTACGAGCAGTACTTC. The encoded protein is CAWSKGTPYEQYF.

This clonotype was found many times. The CDR3 DNA sequence: TGTGCCAGCAGCATGACTAGCGGGGGGCGCACGCAGTATTTT. This codes for CASSMTSGGRTQYF. The chain carries TRBV5-6 and TRBJ2-3; TRBD2 aligns across 13 bases. The CDR3 contains 14 residues. Germline-derived CDR1 and CDR2 are SGHDT and YYEEEE. The ends lost 4 bases at V and 9 bases at J; junction bases unmatched: 5. Looking up the rest from reference TRBV5-6 and TRBJ2-3 gives the full variable domain: DAGVTQSPTHLIKTRGQQVTLRCSPKSGHDTVSWYQQALGQGPQFIFQYYEEEERQRGNFPDRFSGHQFPNYSSELNVNALLLGDSALYLCASSMTSGGRTQYFGPGTRLTVL.

This clonotype was detected a few times. The V gene is TRBV10-3, the J gene TRBJ2-7; D is ambiguous. CDR3 length: 14 amino acids. V lost 3 bases to trimming and J lost 4 bases, with 13 bases between them. Per germline, CDR1 ENHRY and CDR2 SYGVKD. The CDR3 sequence: CAISDLEKQYEQYF. CDR3 coding DNA: TGTGCCATCAGTGATCTAGAGAAGCAGTACGAGCAGTACTTC.